The subject of this entry is one TCR beta chain. This sample stems from a study of T cell repertoires in cytomegalovirus infection. TCRdb called the reads again in MiXCR, with one record for every CDR3 protein. The sample records around 530,000 distinct CDR3 sequences, more than 20% being singletons. The source is a human donor in good health (CMV status not recorded). Some clones in this sample may be carry-over from other donors' samples. Sequencing was performed on PBMCs.

CDR3 sequence (DNA): TGTGCCAGCTCACCTCGACCGACAGGATCATCCCAAAGCTCCTACAATGAGCAGTTCTTC. Translated: CASSPRPTGSSQSSYNEQFF. V usage is TRBV18 and J usage is TRBJ2-1; weak D call: TRBD1 (6 bases). Germline CDR1 reads KGHSH; CDR2 reads LQKENI. The CDR3 spans 20 residues. V dropped 3 bases and J dropped 0 bases, with 24 bases sitting between them.